This T cell receptor beta chain derives from a study of lung T cells in sarcoidosis with Löfgren's syndrome (dated by TCRdb to between 2016 and 2019). Notes on the research overall: Sarcoidosis was characterized as a granulomatous disease that is mostly pulmonary, in which CD4+ T cells accumulate in bronchoalveolar lavage fluid. The repertoire analyses centered on Lofgren's syndrome patients. Study-wide conclusions, independent of this receptor: The study only suggested recognition of a sarcoidosis-associated antigen, and the antigen remained putative and unidentified.

The reads were generated on an Illumina MiSeq. The public sequencing data were trimmed at Q25 with fastp and processed into clonotypes with MiXCR by TCRdb, which kept only in-frame beta chains. Merged by CDR3 protein, the rows form single entries marked with the most common genes and DNA. For this sample there are tens of thousands of distinct CDR3 sequences; approximately 22% appear just once. About 2.2% of the sample comes from the top ten. This clonotype was detected many times. Its antigen is currently not known. No base-level quality is on record; no much larger clone is a single base apart. The sequencing sample was made of CD4+ T cells from PBMCs. This receptor was obtained from a human donor with sarcoidosis (Löfgren's syndrome or another form), or a control subject (not recorded which).

CDR3 reads: CASSLLGDRDQPQHF. Here is the DNA: TGTGCCAGCAGTTTATTGGGCGACAGGGATCAGCCCCAGCATTTT. The V and J segments used are TRBV28 and TRBJ1-5; TRBD1 aligns with 7 central bases. From V the trimming removes 1 base and from J it removes 5 bases, while the gene matches leave 5 bases of the junction unaccounted for. CDR1 and CDR2 are read off the germline V gene as MDHEN and SYDVKM. The CDR3 starts with the cysteine, ends with the phenylalanine, and has 15 residues. This entry keeps only the CDR3 DNA: 45 bases, framed from base 1.